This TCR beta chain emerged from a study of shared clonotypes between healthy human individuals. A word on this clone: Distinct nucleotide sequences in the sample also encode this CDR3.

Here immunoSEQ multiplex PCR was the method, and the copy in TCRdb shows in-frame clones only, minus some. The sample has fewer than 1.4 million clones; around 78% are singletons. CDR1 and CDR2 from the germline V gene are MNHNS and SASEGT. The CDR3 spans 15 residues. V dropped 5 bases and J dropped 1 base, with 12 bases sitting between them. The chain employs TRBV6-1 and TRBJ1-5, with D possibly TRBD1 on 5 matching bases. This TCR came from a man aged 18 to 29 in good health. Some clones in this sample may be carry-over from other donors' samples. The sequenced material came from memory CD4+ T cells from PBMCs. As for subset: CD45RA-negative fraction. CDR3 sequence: CASSLQGPSNQPQHF. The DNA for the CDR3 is TGTGCCAGCAGTTTGCAGGGTCCAAGCAATCAGCCCCAGCATTTT.